This T cell receptor beta chain is from a study of T cells in lung cancer brain metastases. The germline gives CDR1 SGDLS, CDR2 YYNGEE. There are 16 residues in the CDR3. Trimming shortened V by 0 bases and J by 0 bases, and 10 bases separated the two germline ends. Study results and caveats: Unique productive clones were significantly fewer in brain metastases: median around 1,500 versus 5,000.

Profiling relied on immunoSEQ multiplex PCR, and the TCRdb table lists in-frame clones only, not all of them. Found here are thousands of clones, over 75% of them singletons; the top ten hold roughly 2.4%. With regard to this clone: Antigen specificity is unknown.

The clonotype originates from a man aged 50 or older with non-small cell lung cancer. Input material: tumor tissue from the primary lung tumor. The chain has TRBV9 and TRBJ2-1; no definite D call. In nucleotides, the CDR3 is TGTGCCAGCAGCGTAGAGCTGCAGTCCTCCTACAATGAGCAGTTCTTC. It codes for CASSVELQSSYNEQFF.